This T cell receptor beta chain originates from a study of human T cells and chemical hapten exposure. Turning to the study itself: Patients were given diphenylcyclopropenone on the scalp weekly across the roughly 25-week study. Among samples, TCR yields varied mainly because of small differences in pooled library volume.

This clonotype has only a few counts. TCRdb reanalysed the RACE reads using MiXCR and keeps one entry per CDR3 protein. The sample consists of just under 350,000 distinct CDR3 sequences, about 7% of them appearing once. The time point was: patch test 1, 2 weeks after DPC sensitization. Treatment described: therapeutic diphenylcyclopropenone sensitization with weekly scalp DPC. V lost 10 bases and J lost 11; bases outside the gene matches: 10. The CDR3 contains 12 residues. The V gene's germline CDR1 is ENHRY and CDR2 SYGVKD. The V gene is TRBV10-3, the J gene TRBJ2-4; the match to TRBD1 covers 8 bases. This TCR derives from a woman aged 18-30 years with alopecia areata. Some clones in this sample may be carry-over from other donors' samples. Sequenced material: whole blood, taken in connection with sensitization to the hapten diphenylcyclopropenone (DPC). CDR3 region: CANPEDRVLQYF. The CDR3 DNA reads as TGTGCCAACCCTGAGGACAGGGTGCTTCAGTACTTC.